These 13 T cell receptor beta chains share one sample of origin, sequenced in a study of blood T cell repertoires in COVID-19. Measured with immunoSEQ multiplex PCR; TCRdb has only the in-frame clones, and not every one. The sample carries a few hundred thousand clones, about 87% recorded once. Sequencing was carried out using peripheral blood. All receptors derive from a woman aged 50 to 65 who had recovered from COVID-19.

The chain couples TRBV7-2 to TRBJ1-3; D is unresolved. This CDR3 has 12 amino acids. Germline CDR1 and CDR2: SGHTA and FQGNSA. Trimming removed 3 bases at V and 2 bases at J, with 2 bases between. In DNA form, the CDR3 reads TGTGCCAGCAGCTTCGCTGGAAACACCATATATTTT. It is translated as CASSFAGNTIYF.

This clone was detected only once. The V call is TRBV27, the J call TRBJ2-3; D perhaps matches TRBD2 (5 bases). Germline CDR1 and CDR2: MNHEY and SMNVEV (reference sequence). Trimming removed 0 bases at V and 6 bases at J, with 10 bases between. The CDR3 extends over 14 amino acids. In DNA, the CDR3 is TGTGCCAGCAGTTTATCGATCGGGGAGGATACGCAGTATTTT. The encoded protein is CASSLSIGEDTQYF.

The chain is built from TRBV7-3 and TRBJ2-2; D possibly corresponds to TRBD1 (5 bases). Trimming shortened V by 1 base and J by 7 bases, and 13 bases separated the two germline ends. This CDR3 has 15 residues. The V gene's germline CDR1 is SGHTA and CDR2 FQGTGA. The CDR3 region has the DNA TGTGCCAGCAGCTTAAGGCTAGGGGAAGGCGGGGAGCTGTTTTTT. Translation: CASSLRLGEGGELFF.

In its sample, this clone was seen a few times. The V and J genes are TRBV7-9 and TRBJ1-6; D ambiguous. The V gene lost 2 bases and the J gene lost 8 bases, with 7 bases spanning the gap. CDR3 length: 13 amino acids. CDR1 and CDR2 from the germline V gene are SEHNR and FQNEAQ (reference sequence). CDR3 protein: CASSLKADSPLHF. The CDR3 coding sequence is TGTGCCAGCAGCTTAAAGGCGGATTCACCCCTCCACTTT.

The genes are TRBV4-2 and TRBJ1-2, with a possible D match to TRBD1 (6 bases). The CDR3 runs to 15 residues. Germline values: CDR1 LGHNA, CDR2 YNFKEQ. V was trimmed by 1 base and J by 4 bases, leaving 13 bases between them. CDR3 in DNA: TGTGCCAGCAGCCAAGTGCAGGGGACAACCTATGGCTACACCTTC. Residues: CASSQVQGTTYGYTF.

The chain carries TRBV12-2 and TRBJ2-1; the table calls TRBD2, which could not be checked here. TRBV12-2 is marked as a pseudogene. The CDR3 loop spans 16 amino acids. The CDR3: CASRPVGLAGDYEQFF. The CDR3 nucleotides are TGTGCAAGTCGCCCGGTGGGACTAGCGGGAGACTATGAGCAGTTCTTC.

The chain has TRBV27 and TRBJ2-3; D not resolved. The CDR3 totals 14 residues. From germline, CDR1 is MNHEY and CDR2 SMNVEV (reference sequence). V lost 9 bases, J lost 1 base, and 14 bases lay in between. The CDR3: CASTPLPGTDTQYF. The DNA for the CDR3 is TGTGCCAGTACGCCACTCCCTGGCACAGATACGCAGTATTTT.

The chain is built from TRBV30 and TRBJ1-1; possible D gene TRBD1, 5 bases. Germline CDR1 and CDR2: GTSNPN and SVGIG (reference sequence). This CDR3 has 13 amino acids. The ends were cut back, 2 bases at V and 3 bases at J, with 10 bases in the middle. The CDR3, as DNA: TGTGCCTGGAGTCGACAGCTTTACACTGAAGCTTTCTTT. Its protein is CAWSRQLYTEAFF.

This rearrangement joins TRBV9 to TRBJ1-6; D uncertain. The V end lost 0 bases, the J end lost 6 bases, and 10 bases lay between the germline ends. There are 15 residues in the CDR3. Looked up from germline, CDR1 is SGDLS and CDR2 is YYNGEE. CDR3 amino acids: CASSVAQSFNSPLHF. For the CDR3, the DNA is TGTGCCAGCAGCGTAGCTCAGTCTTTTAATTCACCCCTCCACTTT. The full variable domain, completed using reference TRBV9 and TRBJ1-6, is DSGVTQTPKHLITATGQRVTLRCSPRSGDLSVYWYQQSLDQGLQFLIQYYNGEERAKGNILERFSAQQFPDLHSELNLSSLELGDSALYFCASSVAQSFNSPLHFGNGTRLTVT.

For this clone: The sample carries other DNA sequences with the same CDR3. The chain has TRBV30 and TRBJ2-1; D is unresolved. With 0 bases removed from V and 5 bases from J, the gap between germline ends came to 5 bases. There are 12 residues in the CDR3. Germline CDR1 reads GTSNPN; CDR2 reads SVGIG (reference sequence). The CDR3 here is CAWSVRDNEQFF. In DNA, the CDR3 is TGTGCCTGGAGTGTAAGAGACAATGAGCAGTTCTTC.

This chain joins TRBV4-2 and TRBJ2-1, with a tentative D call TRBD2 (5 bases). Trimming shortened V by 3 bases and J by 7 bases, and 22 bases separated the two germline ends. Germline CDR1 is LGHNA and CDR2 is YNFKEQ. The CDR3 is 17 residues long. CDR3 nucleotides: TGTGCCAGCAGCCACCGGGGAATTCTTACGGTCGGGAATGAGCAGTTCTTC. It encodes CASSHRGILTVGNEQFF.

This chain connects TRBV7-2 to TRBJ2-2, with a possible D match to TRBD2 (7 bases). This CDR3 has 17 residues. CDR1 is SGHTA and CDR2 is FQGNSA in the germline V gene. V lost 3 bases and J 2 bases, leaving 16 bases between the germline ends. The CDR3 coding sequence is TGTGCCAGCAGCTTGAACCCCCCGGGGGGCAACACCGGGGAGCTGTTTTTT. Translated: CASSLNPPGGNTGELFF.

The rearrangement links TRBV27 to TRBJ1-5, with 7 bases lining up with TRBD1. J lost 6 bases, V lost 8 bases, and 7 bases had no gene match. Germline V lookup: CDR1 MNHEY, CDR2 SMNVEV (reference sequence). There are 13 residues in the CDR3. CDR3 nucleotides: TGTGCCAGCTCGAAACAGGGGAGTCAGCCCCAGCATTTT. Translation gives CASSKQGSQPQHF.